The 8 T cell receptor beta chains in this list originate from one sample, sequenced in a study of blood T cells in healthy people across ages. Through a sample-barcoded 5' primer and a J-beta primer mix, a second PCR was run for roughly 7 to 12 cycles. TCRdb called the 5' RACE reads again in MiXCR, with one record for every CDR3 protein. The table lists more than 650,000 distinct CDR3 sequences, about a fifth of them singletons. The sample comprised blood. The receptors derive from a man between 65 and 80 years old in good health.

The chain recombines TRBV5-6 with TRBJ2-3; 12 bases map to TRBD2. The CDR3 is 16 residues long. The trim removed 3 bases at V and 6 bases at J, leaving 8 bases unmatched. Germline CDR1 SGHDT, CDR2 YYEEEE. CDR3 in amino acids: CASSWELAGGLDTQYF. CDR3 bases: TGTGCCAGCAGCTGGGAACTAGCGGGGGGCCTTGATACGCAGTATTTT.

This clonotype was counted at least ten times. The V and J genes are TRBV20-1 and TRBJ1-1, with 9 positions matching TRBD1. Germline assignment: CDR1 DFQATT and CDR2 SNEGSKA (reference sequence). The CDR3 covers 13 residues. After removal of 3 bases from V and 3 bases from J, the junction contained 2 bases not matched to a gene. Here the CDR3 DNA reads TGCAGTGCTAGCCGGACAGGGGACACTGAAGCTTTCTTT. Amino acids: CSASRTGDTEAFF.

The sample holds a few counts of this clonotype. The V gene is TRBV19, the J gene TRBJ1-1; 7 bases match TRBD1. The CDR3 covers 15 residues. J lost 5 bases, V lost 6 bases, and 12 bases had no gene match. Germline CDR1 is LNHDA and CDR2 is SQIVND (reference sequence). In DNA form, the CDR3 reads TGTGCCAGTAGGGCCTCCCCGACAGGGAAAACTGAAGCTTTCTTT. Its protein is CASRASPTGKTEAFF.

This clonotype was observed a handful of times. This rearrangement joins TRBV15 to TRBJ2-3; D possibly corresponds to TRBD2 (5 bases). CDR3 length equals 15 residues. V was trimmed by 0 bases and J by 6 bases, leaving 13 bases between them. In germline, CDR1 is LNHNV, CDR2 YYDKDF (reference sequence). The CDR3 region is CATSREQRSRDTQYF. In DNA, the CDR3 is TGTGCCACCAGCAGAGAACAGCGGTCGAGGGATACGCAGTATTTT.

This clonotype was recorded once. The V and J genes are TRBV20-1 and TRBJ2-4; D possibly corresponds to TRBD2 (5 bases). Deletions cut 1 base from V and 0 bases from J, with 13 bases between. CDR1 is DFQATT and CDR2 is SNEGSKA in the germline V gene (reference sequence). The CDR3 totals 16 residues. The CDR3 DNA is TGCAGTGCTAGAGTAGGTGGGAGCGGAGCCAAAAACATTCAGTACTTC. It encodes CSARVGGSGAKNIQYF.

The table lists this clonotype with a few counts. DNA for the CDR3: TGTGCCAGCAGCCAAGGGGTCTGGGGACAACTTCTTCGTAATGAGCAGTTCTTC. This translates into CASSQGVWGQLLRNEQFF. The chain combines TRBV14 with TRBJ2-1; D may be TRBD1 (6 bases). V dropped 1 base and J dropped 7 bases, with 23 bases sitting between them. CDR1 is SGHDN and CDR2 is FVKESK in the germline V gene. The CDR3 contains 18 residues.

The chain joins TRBV10-3 to TRBJ1-2, with D maybe TRBD1 (5 bases). V was pared by 0 bases and J by 1 base, with 12 bases between. Germline-derived CDR1 and CDR2 are ENHRY and SYGVKD. The CDR3 sequence is 16 residues long. In nucleotides, the CDR3 is TGTGCCATCAGTGAGTCGAGGCAGGGAGGTAACTATGGCTACACCTTC. This codes for CAISESRQGGNYGYTF.

This clonotype has just a few counts. V is TRBV2 and J is TRBJ2-3; 8 positions match TRBD1. V was pared by 10 bases and J by 0 bases, with 6 bases of the junction left unmatched. Germline V gene lookup returns CDR1 SNHLY and CDR2 FYNNEI. This CDR3 is 14 amino acids long. The CDR3 is CANGRDRSTDTQYF. The CDR3 DNA follows: TGTGCCAACGGGCGGGACAGGAGCACAGATACGCAGTATTTT.